This T cell receptor beta chain was recovered during a study of regulatory T cells in long-lasting Graves disease. Notes on the study in general: Under persistent disease, TRBV28, TRBJ1-2 and TRBJ2-5 were used preferentially.

Time point: newly diagnosed GD, antithyroid drugs for less than 3 months. Isolated PBMC RNA provided the starting material for the TCR library. As concerns this clonotype: The antigen is not known.

Germline V gene data show CDR1 as MNHEY and CDR2 as SMNVEV (reference sequence). The V segment lost 10 bases and the J segment 5 bases; nucleotides outside the gene matches: 4. CDR3 size: 14 residues. Construction of TCR beta libraries relied on iRepertoire HTBI primers and on Arm-PCR targeting CDR3 regions. One entry per CDR3 protein results from TCRdb running MiXCR on the multiplex PCR reads. The table shows about 370,000 distinct CDR3 sequences, with less than 20% occurring only once. The J gene is TRBJ1-6, the V gene TRBV27; 11 bases fit TRBD1. This TCR was recovered from a female donor with Graves disease. This sample comprised peripheral blood mononuclear cells (PBMCs), obtained at new diagnosis, from a patient treated with antithyroid drugs. The DNA for the CDR3 is TGTGCCATCGGACAGGGGGCCCATAATTCACCCCTCCACTTT. Translation: CAIGQGAHNSPLHF.